This TCR beta chain came from a study of T cell responses to AZD1222 COVID-19 vaccine. TCRdb's copy holds only in-frame clones and misses some; the assay was immunoSEQ multiplex PCR. This table has about 180,000 clones, about nine tenths appearing once. V dropped 6 bases and J dropped 6; count of bases not matched to a gene: 10. The CDR3 is 14 amino acids. The V gene's germline CDR1 is MDHEN and CDR2 SYDVKM. Sequences were derived from peripheral blood, sampled on day 0 of AZD1222 vaccination. The sequence came from an adult in good health. The chain employs TRBV28 and TRBJ1-1, with 7 bases that match TRBD1. The CDR3 coding sequence is TGTGCCAGCAGCCAATACAGGGGTTTACCTGAAGCTTTCTTT. Residues: CASSQYRGLPEAFF.